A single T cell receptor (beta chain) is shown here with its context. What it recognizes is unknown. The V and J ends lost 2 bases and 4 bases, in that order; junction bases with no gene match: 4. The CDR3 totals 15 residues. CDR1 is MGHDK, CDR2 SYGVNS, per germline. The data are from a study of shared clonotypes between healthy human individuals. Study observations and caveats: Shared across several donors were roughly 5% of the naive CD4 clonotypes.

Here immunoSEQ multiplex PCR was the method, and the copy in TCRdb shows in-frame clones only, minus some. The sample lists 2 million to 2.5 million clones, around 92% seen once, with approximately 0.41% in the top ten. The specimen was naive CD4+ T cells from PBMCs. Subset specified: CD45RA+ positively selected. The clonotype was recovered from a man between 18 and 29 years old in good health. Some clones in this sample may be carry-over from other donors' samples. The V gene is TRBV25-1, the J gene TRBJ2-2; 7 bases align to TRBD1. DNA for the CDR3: TGTGCCAGCAGTGAACCCCGACAGGGCACCGGGGAGCTGTTTTTT. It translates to CASSEPRQGTGELFF. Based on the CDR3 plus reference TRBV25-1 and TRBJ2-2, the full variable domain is EADIYQTPRYLVIGTGKKITLECSQTMGHDKMYWYQQDPGMELHLIHYSYGVNSTEKGDLSSESTVSRIRTEHFPLTLESARPSHTSQYLCASSEPRQGTGELFFGEGSRLTVL.